This entry lists 5 T cell receptor beta chains sequenced from one sample in a study of control samples from healthy donors and cancer patients. Some clones are missing from TCRdb's copy, which holds only in-frame ones; the method was immunoSEQ multiplex PCR. Of about 110,000 clones listed, approximately 90% are singletons. Source material: blood. Receptors originate from a human donor in good health. The donor label of this sample is uncertain.

CDR3 sequence reads: CASGLVLMGGHSNEQFF. The CDR3 DNA is TGTGCTAGTGGTTTGGTACTCATGGGGGGACATTCCAATGAGCAGTTCTTC. The chain links TRBV12-5 to TRBJ2-1, with D possibly being TRBD1 or TRBD2 (6 bases each). Germline CDR1 reads LGHNT; CDR2 reads FRNRAP. The CDR3 contains 17 residues. V shed 0 bases and J shed 6 bases, with 18 bases lying between them.

The V call is TRBV24-1, the J call TRBJ2-3; 8 bases match TRBD2. The germline V gene encodes CDR1 KGHDR and CDR2 SFDVKD. V trimming: 1 base; J trimming: 0 bases; junction bases outside the gene matches: 5. The CDR3 has 17 residues. CDR3 bases: TGTGCCACCAGTGATTTAAGTAGCGGGGCTAGCACAGATACGCAGTATTTT. Translating it yields CATSDLSSGASTDTQYF.

In its sample, this clone was seen once. The rearrangement uses TRBV5-1 and TRBJ2-7; 10 bases agree with TRBD1. This CDR3 comprises 15 residues. Trimming took 6 bases from V and 5 from J; bases not matched to a gene: 11. Germline lookup yields CDR1 SGHRS and CDR2 YFSETQ. CDR3 sequence: CASTGRGQGNHEQYF. DNA for the CDR3: TGCGCCAGCACGGGGAGGGGACAGGGGAACCACGAGCAGTACTTC.

The chain combines TRBV24-1 with TRBJ1-1, with no clear D. The V and J ends lost 5 bases and 10 bases respectively, with 10 bases between them. This CDR3 contains 11 residues. Germline CDR1 KGHDR, CDR2 SFDVKD. The CDR3 loop is CATSAGFGAFF. The CDR3 DNA follows: TGTGCCACCAGTGCTGGGTTTGGAGCTTTCTTT.

The chain employs TRBV27 and TRBJ1-2; unclear D gene. V was cut by 5 bases and J by 0 bases, with 7 bases left in between. Germline V gives CDR1 MNHEY, CDR2 SMNVEV (reference sequence). The CDR3 has 13 residues. The CDR3 bases are TGTGCCAGCAGTGCCGGAGCTAACTATGGCTACACCTTC. As protein: CASSAGANYGYTF.